This T cell receptor beta chain was identified during a study of blood T cell repertoires in COVID-19. The CDR3 extends over 15 amino acids. Deletions cut 10 bases from V and 3 bases from J, with 19 bases between. The germline gives CDR1 ENHRY, CDR2 SYGVKD. Profiling relied on immunoSEQ multiplex PCR, and the TCRdb table lists in-frame clones only, not all of them. The sample yields 80,000 to 100,000 clones, about 88% seen once. Sequences were obtained from peripheral blood. The chain couples TRBV10-3 to TRBJ1-5; TRBD1 might be the D (6 bases). This TCR was sampled from an elderly woman with acute or convalescent COVID-19. The CDR3 nucleotides read TGTGCCACCCGCGGGGGGGCCAACCTCAATCAGCCCCAGCATTTT. Protein product: CATRGGANLNQPQHF.